This T cell receptor (beta chain) was obtained from a study of T cell repertoires in aging, cancer and after chemotherapy. About the study: Donors were grouped into six age bands spanning 30 or younger through 70 or older.

Concerning this clonotype itself: Antigen unknown.

Study results and caveats: Compared with age-matched healthy donors, untreated hematological or solid cancer patients showed higher blood TCR clonality.

Rearranged V-D-J TRB sequences were amplified with a mixed TRB-A/B primer pool. TCRdb reanalysed the multiplex PCR reads using MiXCR and keeps one entry per CDR3 protein. This table holds 7,500 to 10,000 distinct CDR3 sequences, approximately 49% found once. CDR3 length: 13 residues. In germline, CDR1 is DFQATT, CDR2 SNEGSKA (reference sequence). V was pared by 5 bases and J by 7 bases, with 18 bases between. Amplification of TCR beta used genomic DNA extracted from peripheral blood. Sequenced material: blood. V is TRBV20-1 and J is TRBJ2-7, with D possibly TRBD2 on 6 matching bases. The origin of this receptor is a human donor with a solid tumor. This CDR3 is CSALWTTAGEQYF. Here the CDR3 DNA reads TGCAGTGCTCTCTGGACTACCGCCGGGGAGCAGTACTTC.